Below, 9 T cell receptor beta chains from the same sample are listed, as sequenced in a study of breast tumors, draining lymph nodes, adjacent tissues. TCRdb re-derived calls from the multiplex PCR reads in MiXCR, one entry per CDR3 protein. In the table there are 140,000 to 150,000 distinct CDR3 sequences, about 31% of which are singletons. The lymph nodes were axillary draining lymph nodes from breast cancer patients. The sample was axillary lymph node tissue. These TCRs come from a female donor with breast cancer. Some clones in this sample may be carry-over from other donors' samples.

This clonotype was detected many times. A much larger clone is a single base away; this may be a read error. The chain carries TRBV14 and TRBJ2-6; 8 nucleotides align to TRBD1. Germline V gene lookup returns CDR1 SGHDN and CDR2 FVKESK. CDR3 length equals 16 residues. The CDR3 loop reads CASSPGGQAGANALTF. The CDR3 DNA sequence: TGTGCCAGCAGCCCAGGGGGACAGGCTGGGGCCAACGCCCTGACTTTC.

The CDR3 sequence is CSANPTGGNYGYTF. The CDR3, as DNA: TGCAGTGCTAACCCGACCGGGGGGAACTATGGCTACACCTTC. The J gene is TRBJ1-2, the V gene TRBV20-1; maybe TRBD1 (5 bases). Trimming pared 4 bases from V and 2 bases from J, leaving 14 bases between. Germline V gene lookup returns CDR1 DFQATT and CDR2 SNEGSKA (reference sequence). This CDR3 comprises 14 residues.

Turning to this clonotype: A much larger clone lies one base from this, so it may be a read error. CDR3 nucleotides: TGTGCCAGCTCCCTCTCGCGTGAGGTCGCGAACACCGGGGAGCTGCTTTTT. Amino acids: CASSLSREVANTGELLF. The chain is built from TRBV18 and TRBJ2-2; D may be TRBD2 (5 bases). Germline CDR1 is KGHSH and CDR2 is LQKENI. The CDR3 spans 17 residues.

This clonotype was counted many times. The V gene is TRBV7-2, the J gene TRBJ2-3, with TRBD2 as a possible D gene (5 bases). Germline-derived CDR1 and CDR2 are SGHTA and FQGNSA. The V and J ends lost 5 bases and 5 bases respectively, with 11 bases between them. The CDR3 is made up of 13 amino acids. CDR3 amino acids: CASSPRVGDTQYF. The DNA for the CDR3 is TGTGCCAGCAGCCCGCGGGTCGGAGATACGCAGTATTTT.

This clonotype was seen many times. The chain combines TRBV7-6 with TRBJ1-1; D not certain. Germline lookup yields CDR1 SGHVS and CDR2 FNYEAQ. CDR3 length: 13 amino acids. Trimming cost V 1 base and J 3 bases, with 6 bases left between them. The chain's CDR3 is CASSLDRDTEAFF. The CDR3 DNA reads TGTGCCAGCAGCTTAGACAGAGACACTGAAGCTTTCTTT.

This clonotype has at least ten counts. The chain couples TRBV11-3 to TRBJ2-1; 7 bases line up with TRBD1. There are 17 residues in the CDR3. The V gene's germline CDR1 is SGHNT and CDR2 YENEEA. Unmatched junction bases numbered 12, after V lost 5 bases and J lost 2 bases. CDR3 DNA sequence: TGTGCCAGCAGCACCCGTAGGACAGGAGATGCCTACAATGAGCAGTTCTTC. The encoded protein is CASSTRRTGDAYNEQFF.

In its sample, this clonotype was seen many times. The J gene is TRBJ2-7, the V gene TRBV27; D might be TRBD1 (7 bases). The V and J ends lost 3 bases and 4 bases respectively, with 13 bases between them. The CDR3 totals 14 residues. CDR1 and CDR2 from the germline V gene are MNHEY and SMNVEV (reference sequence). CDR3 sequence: CASSFRGALYEQYF. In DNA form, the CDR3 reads TGTGCCAGCAGTTTCAGGGGGGCCTTGTACGAGCAGTACTTC.

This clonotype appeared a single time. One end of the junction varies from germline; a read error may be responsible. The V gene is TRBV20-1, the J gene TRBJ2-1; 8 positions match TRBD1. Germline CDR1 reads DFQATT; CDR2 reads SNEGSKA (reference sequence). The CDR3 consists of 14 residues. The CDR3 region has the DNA TGCAGTGCTAGTAAAACAGGGGGGCGGAATGAGCGGTTCTTC. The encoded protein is CSASKTGGRNERFF.

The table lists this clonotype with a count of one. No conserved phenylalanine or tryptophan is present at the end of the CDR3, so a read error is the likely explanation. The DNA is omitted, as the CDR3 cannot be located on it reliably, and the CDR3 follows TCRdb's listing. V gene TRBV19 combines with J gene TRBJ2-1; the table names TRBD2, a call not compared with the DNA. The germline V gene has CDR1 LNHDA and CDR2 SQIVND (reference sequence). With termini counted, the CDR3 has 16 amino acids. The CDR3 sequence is CASSIRASGGINEQSS.